This T cell receptor beta chain was retrieved from a study of T-cell memory formation after mild COVID-19. The study, taken as a whole, reports: Later expanders leaned CD4+, whereas clones that contracted between day 15 and 85 were balanced CD4/CD8. The main location of contracting CD4+ clones was CM and EM, and that of contracting CD8+ clones was EMRA.

This clonotype has more than one count but fewer than ten. Its target is not known. This CDR3 contains 14 residues. Trimming shortened V by 7 bases and J by 2 bases, and 12 bases separated the two germline ends. Per the germline V gene, CDR1 is SGDLS and CDR2 is YYNGEE. 5'RACE primed at constant segments yielded TCR alpha and TCR beta cDNA libraries bearing sample barcodes and UMIs. Via MiXCR, TCRdb re-called the 5' RACE reads, giving one row per CDR3 protein. The sample yields 450,000 or so distinct CDR3 sequences, 20% to 25% seen once. The clonotype was recovered from an adult woman who had mild COVID-19 (a few samples of this study predate the infection). Cell type and time point are not known. The rearrangement links TRBV9 to TRBJ2-2; weak D call: TRBD2 (7 bases). The sequencing input was PBMCs or a T cell subset sorted from them (not recorded which). The CDR3 loop reads CASSAGANTGELFF. The CDR3 DNA sequence: TGTGCCAGCTCCGCGGGGGCCAACACCGGGGAGCTGTTTTTT.